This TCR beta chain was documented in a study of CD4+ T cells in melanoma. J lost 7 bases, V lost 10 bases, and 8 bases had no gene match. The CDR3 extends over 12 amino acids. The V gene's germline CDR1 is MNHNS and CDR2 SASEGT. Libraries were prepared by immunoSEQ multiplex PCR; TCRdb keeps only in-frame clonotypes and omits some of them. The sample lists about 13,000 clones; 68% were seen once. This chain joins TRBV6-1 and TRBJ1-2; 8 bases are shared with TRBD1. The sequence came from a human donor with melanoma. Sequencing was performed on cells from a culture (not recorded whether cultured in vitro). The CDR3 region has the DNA TGTGCCATCACTAGGACAGGGCCTGGCTACACCTTC. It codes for CAITRTGPGYTF.